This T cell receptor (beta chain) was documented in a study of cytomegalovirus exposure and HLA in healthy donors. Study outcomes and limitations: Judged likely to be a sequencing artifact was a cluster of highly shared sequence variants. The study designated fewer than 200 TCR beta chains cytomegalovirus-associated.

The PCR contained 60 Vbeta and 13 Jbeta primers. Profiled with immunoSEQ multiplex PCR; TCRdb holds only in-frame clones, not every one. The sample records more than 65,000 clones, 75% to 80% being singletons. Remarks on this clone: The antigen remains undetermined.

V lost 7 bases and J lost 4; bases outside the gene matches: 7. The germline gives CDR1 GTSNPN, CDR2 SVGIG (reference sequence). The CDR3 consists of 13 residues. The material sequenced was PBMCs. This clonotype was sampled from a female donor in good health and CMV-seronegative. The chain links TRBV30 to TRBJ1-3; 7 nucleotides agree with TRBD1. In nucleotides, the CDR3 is TGTGCCTTAGACAGGGTGTCAGGAAACACCATATATTTT. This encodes CALDRVSGNTIYF.